This is a list of T cell receptor beta chains from one sample in a study of T cell responses to AZD1222 COVID-19 vaccine. The table came from immunoSEQ multiplex PCR; TCRdb's copy has only in-frame clones and leaves some out. This sample has approximately 150,000 clones, with approximately 95% found just once. Sequences were derived from peripheral blood, sampled on day 0 of MenACWY control vaccination. The receptors come from an adult in good health. Each CDR3 is given with its conserved first and last residue. A D gene is named only where the DNA matches it firmly. Size is omitted from some rows. Given values are once, few, many or a class for expanded clones.

clone_size	v_call	cdr3_length	d_call	j_call	cdr3_nt	cdr3_aa
.	TRBV19	11	.	TRBJ2-7	TGTGCCAGCGGGACTTTATACGAGCAGTACTTC	CASGTLYEQYF
.	TRBV7-2	12	.	TRBJ2-7	TGTGCCAGCAGCTTAACAGGGACCGAGCAGTACTTC	CASSLTGTEQYF
.	TRBV3-1/TRBV3-2	15	.	TRBJ1-1	TGTGCCAGCAGCACAACCCCCTCAGGTAACACTGAAGCTTTCTTT	CASSTTPSGNTEAFF
few	TRBV7-9	14	.	TRBJ2-7	TGTGCCAGCAGCGTCACAGGGCTTAGCTACGAGCAGTACTTC	CASSVTGLSYEQYF
.	TRBV18	14	.	TRBJ1-5	TGTGCCAGCTCACCTCTTCCAGGGGCTCAGCCCCAGCATTTT	CASSPLPGAQPQHF
.	TRBV19	17	.	TRBJ2-7	TGTGCCAGTAGTATCGGGGGGACACCTCTTGGCTCCTACGAGCAGTACTTC	CASSIGGTPLGSYEQYF
.	TRBV11-2	15	.	TRBJ1-1	TGTGCCAGCAGCTTAGTGCGGGGAAGGGACACTGAAGCTTTCTTT	CASSLVRGRDTEAFF
once	TRBV6-1	14	TRBD1	TRBJ1-5	TGTGCCAGCAGTGAAGGGACAGGGCTCTTACCCCAGCATTTT	CASSEGTGLLPQHF
.	TRBV9	14	.	TRBJ1-1	TGTGCCAGCAGCGTCGGGACGATAAACACTGAAGCTTTCTTT	CASSVGTINTEAFF
.	TRBV15	17	TRBD2	TRBJ2-3	TGTGCCACCAGCACCCGGACTAGCGGGGGGGCTAGAGATACGCAGTATTTT	CATSTRTSGGARDTQYF
.	TRBV19	14	.	TRBJ1-6	TGTGCCAGTAGCAGGGACAATTATAATTCACCCCTCCACTTT	CASSRDNYNSPLHF
.	TRBV5-6	15	TRBD2	TRBJ2-3	TGTGCCAGCAGCTCCGGGACTAGCGGGACCGATACGCAGTATTTT	CASSSGTSGTDTQYF
.	TRBV6-5	16	.	TRBJ1-2	TGTGCCAGCAGTTACTCCCCTGTGGCCTCGGCGGGGGGCTACACCTTC	CASSYSPVASAGGYTF
once	TRBV5-4	14	.	TRBJ1-2	TGTGCCAGCAGCTCACGCCCCGGACGGACGGGGTCCACCTTC	CASSSRPGRTGSTF
.	TRBV7-2	14	.	TRBJ1-1	TGTGCCAGCAGCTTTTCCCGTATGAACACTGAAGCTTTCTTT	CASSFSRMNTEAFF
.	TRBV4-1	17	TRBD1	TRBJ2-5	TGCGCCAGCAGCCAAGACCTTTCCGACAGGGGGCCCGAGACCCAGTACTTC	CASSQDLSDRGPETQYF
.	TRBV2	13	TRBD2	TRBJ2-2	TGTGCCAGCAGTAGACTAGCCCACGGGGAGCTGTTTTTT	CASSRLAHGELFF
.	TRBV3-1/TRBV3-2	14	TRBD2	TRBJ2-7	TGTGCCAGCAGTCGGGGGACTAGTTCTTACGAGCAGTACTTC	CASSRGTSSYEQYF
few	TRBV10-3	14	TRBD2	TRBJ2-1	TGTGCCATGGGGACTAGCGGGGGAAACAATGAGCAGTTCTTC	CAMGTSGGNNEQFF
.	TRBV7-9	10	.	TRBJ1-2	TGTGCCAGCAGCTTGGATGGCTACACCTTC	CASSLDGYTF
.	TRBV3-1/TRBV3-2	13	.	TRBJ1-1	TGTGCCAGCAGCCCGGAAGGGGTGAGGTCTGCTTTCTTT	CASSPEGVRSAFF
.	TRBV10-1	17	TRBD1	TRBJ1-3	TGCGCCAGCAGTGAAGACAGGGGGCGACCCCTTGGAAACACCATATATTTT	CASSEDRGRPLGNTIYF
.	TRBV3-1/TRBV3-2	15	.	TRBJ2-5	TGTGCCAGCAGTGGTACTGCGGAGGGCCAAGAGACCCAGTACTTC	CASSGTAEGQETQYF
.	TRBV19	13	TRBD1	TRBJ2-7	TGTGCCAGTAGTCCTAGGGACAGGGCCGAGCAGTACTTC	CASSPRDRAEQYF
.	TRBV5-4	14	.	TRBJ1-2	TGTGCCAGCAGCGGAATCGACAGCGGTTATGGCTACACCTTC	CASSGIDSGYGYTF
.	TRBV7-9	16	.	TRBJ1-6	TGTGCCAGCAGCCTGGCGGCAGTCATGGAGAATTCACCCCTCCACTTT	CASSLAAVMENSPLHF
.	TRBV15	16	.	TRBJ1-1	TGTGCCACCAGCAGAGATCCTACAGTAGTGGACACTGAAGCTTTCTTT	CATSRDPTVVDTEAFF
.	TRBV2	15	.	TRBJ1-2	TGTGCCAGCAGATATAGCAGGGGCGTAATTAGTAGCTACACCTTC	CASRYSRGVISSYTF
.	TRBV9	15	.	TRBJ1-4	TGTGCCAGCAGCGCCGTCCGAGACACGGGGGAAAAACTGTTTTTT	CASSAVRDTGEKLFF
once	TRBV9	15	.	TRBJ2-3	TGTGCCAGCAGCGCCTCCGGGACGGCACCCGATACGCAGTATTTT	CASSASGTAPDTQYF
.	TRBV14	11	.	TRBJ2-5	TGTGCCAGCAGCCAAGAGGGGACCCAGTACTTC	CASSQEGTQYF
.	TRBV6-6	15	.	TRBJ1-3	TGTGCCAGCAGTCAGGACCTGAGCTCTGGAAACACCATATATTTT	CASSQDLSSGNTIYF
.	TRBV28	16	.	TRBJ1-5	TGTGCCAGCAGTGCCATTGTGGGCTCGGGCAATCAGCCCCAGCATTTT	CASSAIVGSGNQPQHF
.	TRBV2	13	.	TRBJ1-2	TGTGCCAGCAGTGATCTCAGGGAGAATGGCTACACCTTC	CASSDLRENGYTF
.	TRBV18	14	.	TRBJ2-3	TGTGCCAGCTCACCGGGAGTCAGGACAGATACGCAGTATTTT	CASSPGVRTDTQYF
.	TRBV19	14	.	TRBJ1-2	TGTGCCAGTAGTAAAGGAGCAGTCAACTATGGCTACACCTTC	CASSKGAVNYGYTF
.	TRBV18	15	.	TRBJ1-1	TGTGCCAGCTCACCACTACAGGGACTGAACACTGAAGCTTTCTTT	CASSPLQGLNTEAFF
.	TRBV5-1	15	.	TRBJ1-4	TGCGCCAGCAGCCCGCTTTTAGGCAGAAATGAAAAACTGTTTTTT	CASSPLLGRNEKLFF
few	TRBV7-9	18	TRBD1	TRBJ1-2	TGTGCCAGCAGCTTAACGACTTCGGGACAGGGGGTTCTTCGGGGCTACACCTTC	CASSLTTSGQGVLRGYTF
.	TRBV14	14	.	TRBJ2-7	TGTGCCAGCAGCCAAGGACCGACGGGTTACGAGCAGTACTTC	CASSQGPTGYEQYF
.	TRBV7-2	16	TRBD2	TRBJ2-1	TGTGCCAGCAGCTTATGGATAGCGGGGGTACACAATGAGCAGTTCTTC	CASSLWIAGVHNEQFF
.	TRBV2	15	TRBD2	TRBJ2-3	TGTGCCACTGGAGTTGGGACTATCGAATCAGATACGCAGTATTTT	CATGVGTIESDTQYF
.	TRBV5-1	13	.	TRBJ1-2	TGCGCCAGCAGCTTGGGGGACCTTTATGGCTACACCTTC	CASSLGDLYGYTF
.	TRBV2	10	.	TRBJ1-2	TGTGCCAGTTCGAGTGGTGGCTACACCTTC	CASSSGGYTF
.	TRBV5-5	13	.	TRBJ1-5	TGTGCCAGCAGCAAATGGCCGGGTCAGCCCCAGCATTTT	CASSKWPGQPQHF
once	TRBV2	16	.	TRBJ2-5	TGTGCCAGCAGTGAAAGCTTCGGAGTGGGGGCAGAGACCCAGTACTTC	CASSESFGVGAETQYF
.	TRBV5-1	14	.	TRBJ2-1	TGCGCCAGCTCGGTCAACTCAGCCTACAATGAGCAGTTCTTC	CASSVNSAYNEQFF
.	TRBV19	13	.	TRBJ2-1	TGTGCCAGTAAGTCAGGCGAGAGGAATGAGCAGTTCTTC	CASKSGERNEQFF